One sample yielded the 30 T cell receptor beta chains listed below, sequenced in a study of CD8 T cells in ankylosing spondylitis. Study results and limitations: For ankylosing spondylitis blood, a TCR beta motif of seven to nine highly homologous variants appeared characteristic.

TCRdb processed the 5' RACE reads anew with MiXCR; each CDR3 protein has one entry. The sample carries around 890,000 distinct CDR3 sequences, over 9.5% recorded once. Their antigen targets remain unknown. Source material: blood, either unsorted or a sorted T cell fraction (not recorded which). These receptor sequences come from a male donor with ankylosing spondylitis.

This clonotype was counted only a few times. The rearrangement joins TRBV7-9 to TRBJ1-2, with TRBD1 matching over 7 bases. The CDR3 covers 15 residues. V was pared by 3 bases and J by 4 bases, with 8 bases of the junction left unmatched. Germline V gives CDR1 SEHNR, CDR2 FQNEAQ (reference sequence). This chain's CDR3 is CASSFTGASSYGYTF. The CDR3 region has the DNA TGTGCCAGCAGCTTCACAGGGGCCTCAAGCTATGGCTACACCTTC.

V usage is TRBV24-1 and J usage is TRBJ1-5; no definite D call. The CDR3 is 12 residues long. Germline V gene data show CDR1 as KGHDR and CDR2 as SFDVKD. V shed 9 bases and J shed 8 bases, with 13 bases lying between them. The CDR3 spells CATVGISKPQHF. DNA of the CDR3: TGTGCCACCGTAGGGATATCTAAGCCCCAGCATTTT.

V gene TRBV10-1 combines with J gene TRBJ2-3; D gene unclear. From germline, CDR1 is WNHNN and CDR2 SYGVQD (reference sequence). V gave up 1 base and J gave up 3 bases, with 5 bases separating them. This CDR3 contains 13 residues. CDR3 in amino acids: CASSELGTDTQYF. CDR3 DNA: TGCGCCAGCAGTGAGTTAGGGACAGATACGCAGTATTTT.

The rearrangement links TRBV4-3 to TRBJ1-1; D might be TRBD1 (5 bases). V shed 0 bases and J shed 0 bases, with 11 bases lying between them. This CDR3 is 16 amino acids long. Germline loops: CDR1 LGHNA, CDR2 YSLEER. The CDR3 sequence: CASSQEGPGLNTEAFF. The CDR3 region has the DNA TGCGCCAGCAGCCAAGAGGGCCCAGGGTTGAACACTGAAGCTTTCTTT.

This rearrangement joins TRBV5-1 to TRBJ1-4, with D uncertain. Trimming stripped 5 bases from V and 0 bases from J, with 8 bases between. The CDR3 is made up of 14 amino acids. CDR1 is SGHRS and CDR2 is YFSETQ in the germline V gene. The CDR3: CASRTGTTNEKLFF. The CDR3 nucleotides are TGCGCCAGCAGAACGGGGACAACTAATGAAAAACTGTTTTTT. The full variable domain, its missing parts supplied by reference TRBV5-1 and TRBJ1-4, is KAGVTQTPRYLIKTRGQQVTLSCSPISGHRSVSWYQQTPGQGLQFLFEYFSETQRNKGNFPGRFSGRQFSNSRSEMNVSTLELGDSALYLCASRTGTTNEKLFFGSGTQLSVL.

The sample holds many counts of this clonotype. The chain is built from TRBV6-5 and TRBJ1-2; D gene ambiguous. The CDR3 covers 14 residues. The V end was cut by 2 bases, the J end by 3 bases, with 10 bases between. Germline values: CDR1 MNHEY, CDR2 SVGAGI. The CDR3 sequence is CASSYRPRDYGYTF. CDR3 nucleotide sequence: TGTGCCAGCAGTTACAGACCCAGAGACTATGGCTACACCTTC.

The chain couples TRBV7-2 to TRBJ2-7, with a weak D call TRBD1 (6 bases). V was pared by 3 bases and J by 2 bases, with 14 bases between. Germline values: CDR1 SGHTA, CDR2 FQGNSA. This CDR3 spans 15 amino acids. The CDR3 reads CASSLQGQGTYEQYF. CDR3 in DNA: TGTGCCAGCAGCTTGCAGGGACAAGGAACCTACGAGCAGTACTTC. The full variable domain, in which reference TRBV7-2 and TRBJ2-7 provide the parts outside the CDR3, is GAGVSQSPSNKVTEKGKDVELRCDPISGHTALYWYRQSLGQGLEFLIYFQGNSAPDKSGLPSDRFSAERTGGSVSTLTIQRTQQEDSAVYLCASSLQGQGTYEQYFGPGTRLTVT.

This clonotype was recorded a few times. The CDR3 reads CASSFDRGRGNNEQFF. For the CDR3, the DNA is TGTGCCAGCAGTTTCGACAGGGGGCGGGGGAACAATGAGCAGTTCTTC. The chain links TRBV27 to TRBJ2-1; TRBD1 matches at 10 bases. The CDR3 length is 16 residues. The J segment lost 5 bases and the V segment lost 3 bases, leaving 7 bases of the junction unmatched. In germline, CDR1 is MNHEY, CDR2 SMNVEV (reference sequence).

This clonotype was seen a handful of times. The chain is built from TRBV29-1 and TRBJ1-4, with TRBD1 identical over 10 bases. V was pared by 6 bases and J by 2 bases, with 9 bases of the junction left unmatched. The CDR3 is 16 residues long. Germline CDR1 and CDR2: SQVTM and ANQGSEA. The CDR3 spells CSVTGGQGLTNEKLFF. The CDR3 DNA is TGCAGCGTGACCGGGGGACAGGGGTTGACTAATGAAAAACTGTTTTTT.

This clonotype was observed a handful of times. The CDR3 protein is CSVEEHGGYTF. CDR3 in DNA: TGCAGCGTTGAAGAACATGGAGGCTACACCTTC. The J gene is TRBJ1-2, the V gene TRBV29-1; D remains unclear. Trimming took off 0 bases at V and 8 bases at J, with 7 bases between the two ends. Germline CDR1 SQVTM, CDR2 ANQGSEA. CDR3 length: 11 residues. The variable domain in full, completed from reference TRBV29-1 and TRBJ1-2, reads SAVISQKPSRDICQRGTSLTIQCQVDSQVTMMFWYRQQPGQSLTLIATANQGSEATYESGFVIDKFPISRPNLTFSTLTVSNMSPEDSSIYLCSVEEHGGYTFGSGTRLTVV.

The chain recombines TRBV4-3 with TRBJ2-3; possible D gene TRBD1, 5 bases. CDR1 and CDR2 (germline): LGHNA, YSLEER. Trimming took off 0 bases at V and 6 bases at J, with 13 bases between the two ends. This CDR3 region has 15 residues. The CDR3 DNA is TGCGCCAGCAGCCAAGAACAGGCGAATGGCGATACGCAGTATTTT. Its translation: CASSQEQANGDTQYF.

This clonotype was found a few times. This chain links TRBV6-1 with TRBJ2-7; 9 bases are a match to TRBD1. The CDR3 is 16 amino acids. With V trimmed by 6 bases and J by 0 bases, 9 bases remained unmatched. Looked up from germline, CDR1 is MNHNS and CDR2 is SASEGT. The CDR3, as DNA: TGTGCCAGCAGCACAAGTAGGGGACAGGGCTCCTACGAGCAGTACTTC. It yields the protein CASSTSRGQGSYEQYF.

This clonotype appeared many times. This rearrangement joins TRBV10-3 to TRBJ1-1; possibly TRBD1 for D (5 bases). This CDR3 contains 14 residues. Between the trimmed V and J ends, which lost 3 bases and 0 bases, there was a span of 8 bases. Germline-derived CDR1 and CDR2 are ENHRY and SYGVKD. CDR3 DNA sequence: TGTGCCATCAGTGACCCGACAGTGAACACTGAAGCTTTCTTT. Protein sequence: CAISDPTVNTEAFF.

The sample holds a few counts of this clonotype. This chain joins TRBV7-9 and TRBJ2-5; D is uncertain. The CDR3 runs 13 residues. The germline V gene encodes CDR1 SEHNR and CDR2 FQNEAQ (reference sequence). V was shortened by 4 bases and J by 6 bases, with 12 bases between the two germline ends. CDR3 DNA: TGTGCCAGCAGCTCCATATCTTCGCAGACCCAGTACTTC. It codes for CASSSISSQTQYF.

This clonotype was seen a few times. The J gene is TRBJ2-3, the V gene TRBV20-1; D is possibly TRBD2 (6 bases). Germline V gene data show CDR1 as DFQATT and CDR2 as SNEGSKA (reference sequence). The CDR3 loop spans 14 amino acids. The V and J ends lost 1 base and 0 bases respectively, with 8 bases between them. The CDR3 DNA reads TGCAGTGCTAGAGTCCGGGGGAGCACAGATACGCAGTATTTT. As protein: CSARVRGSTDTQYF.

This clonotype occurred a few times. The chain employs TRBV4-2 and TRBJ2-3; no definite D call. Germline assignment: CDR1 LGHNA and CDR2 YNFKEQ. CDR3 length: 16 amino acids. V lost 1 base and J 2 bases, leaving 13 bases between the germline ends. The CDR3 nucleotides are TGTGCCAGCAGCCAAGGTGTGACTCCATACACAGATACGCAGTATTTT. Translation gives CASSQGVTPYTDTQYF.

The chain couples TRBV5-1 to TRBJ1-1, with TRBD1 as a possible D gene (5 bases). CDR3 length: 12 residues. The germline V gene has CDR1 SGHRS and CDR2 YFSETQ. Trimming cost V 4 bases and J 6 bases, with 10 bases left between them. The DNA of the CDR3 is TGCGCCAGCAGCCGGGACGGGTCTGAAGCTTTCTTT. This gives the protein CASSRDGSEAFF.

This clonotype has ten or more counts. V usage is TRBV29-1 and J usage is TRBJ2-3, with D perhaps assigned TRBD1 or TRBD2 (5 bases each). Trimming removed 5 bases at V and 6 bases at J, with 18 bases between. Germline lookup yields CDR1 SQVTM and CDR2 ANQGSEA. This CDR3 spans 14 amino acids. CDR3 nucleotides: TGCAGCGTTCGAACCCGGGACCCCTCGGATACGCAGTATTTT. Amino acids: CSVRTRDPSDTQYF.

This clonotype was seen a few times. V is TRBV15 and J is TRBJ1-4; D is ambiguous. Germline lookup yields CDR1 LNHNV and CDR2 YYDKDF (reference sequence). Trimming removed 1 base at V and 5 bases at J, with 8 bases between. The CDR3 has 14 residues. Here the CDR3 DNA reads TGTGCCACCAGCAGAGTCGCCCTGAATGAAAAACTGTTTTTT. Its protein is CATSRVALNEKLFF.

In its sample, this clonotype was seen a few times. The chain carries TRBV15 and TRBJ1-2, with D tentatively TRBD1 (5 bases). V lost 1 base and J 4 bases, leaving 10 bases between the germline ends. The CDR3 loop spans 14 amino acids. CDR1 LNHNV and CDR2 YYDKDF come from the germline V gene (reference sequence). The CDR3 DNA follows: TGTGCCACCAGCAGAGTTGCAGGGCTCTATGGCTACACCTTC. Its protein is CATSRVAGLYGYTF. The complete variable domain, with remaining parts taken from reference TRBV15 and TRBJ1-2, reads DAMVIQNPRYQVTQFGKPVTLSCSQTLNHNVMYWYQQKSSQAPKLLFHYYDKDFNNEADTPDNFQSRRPNTSFCFLDIRSPGLGDTAMYLCATSRVAGLYGYTFGSGTRLTVV.

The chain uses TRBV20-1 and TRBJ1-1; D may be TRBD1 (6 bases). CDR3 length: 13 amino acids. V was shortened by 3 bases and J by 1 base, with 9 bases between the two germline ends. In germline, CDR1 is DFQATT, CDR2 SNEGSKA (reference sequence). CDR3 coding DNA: TGCAGTGCTAGCCCAGGGGCGAACACTGAAGCTTTCTTT. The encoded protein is CSASPGANTEAFF.

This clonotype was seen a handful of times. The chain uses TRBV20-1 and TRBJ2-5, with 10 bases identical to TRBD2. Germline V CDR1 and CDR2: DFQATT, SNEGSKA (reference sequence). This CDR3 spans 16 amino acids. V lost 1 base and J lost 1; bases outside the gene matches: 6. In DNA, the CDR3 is TGCAGTGCTAGAGGGAAGCGGGGGGGCCTCCAAGAGACCCAGTACTTC. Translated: CSARGKRGGLQETQYF.

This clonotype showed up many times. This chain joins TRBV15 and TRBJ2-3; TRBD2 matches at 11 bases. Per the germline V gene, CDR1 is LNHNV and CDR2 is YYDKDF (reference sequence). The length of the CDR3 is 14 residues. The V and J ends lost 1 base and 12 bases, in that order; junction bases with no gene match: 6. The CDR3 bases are TGTGCCACCAGCAGAGCCATCACTAGCGGGAGTCAGTATTTT. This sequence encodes CATSRAITSGSQYF.

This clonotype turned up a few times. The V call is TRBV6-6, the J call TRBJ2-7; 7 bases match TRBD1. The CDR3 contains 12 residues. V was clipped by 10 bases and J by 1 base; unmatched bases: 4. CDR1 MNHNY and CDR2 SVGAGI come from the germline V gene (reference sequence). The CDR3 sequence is CATNRGSYEQYF. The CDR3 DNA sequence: TGTGCCACCAACAGGGGTTCCTACGAGCAGTACTTC.

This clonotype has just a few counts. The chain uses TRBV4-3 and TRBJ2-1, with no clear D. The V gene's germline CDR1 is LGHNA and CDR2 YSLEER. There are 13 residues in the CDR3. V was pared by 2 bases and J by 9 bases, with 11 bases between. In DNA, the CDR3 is TGCGCCAGCAGCCAAATTCTGATCACTGAGCAGTTCTTC. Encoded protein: CASSQILITEQFF.

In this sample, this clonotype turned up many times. The CDR3 reads CASSGTPNQPQHF. The CDR3 DNA reads as TGTGCCAGCAGTGGGACCCCGAATCAGCCCCAGCATTTT. The V and J genes are TRBV12-3 or TRBV12-4 and TRBJ1-5, with D possibly matching TRBD1 (5 bases). The germline V and J ends were trimmed by 5 bases and 4 bases, with 9 bases remaining between them. This CDR3 comprises 13 residues.

CDR3 loop: CASPLAGVYQETQYF. CDR3 coding DNA: TGCGCCAGCCCTCTAGCGGGGGTTTATCAAGAGACCCAGTACTTC. The chain combines TRBV5-1 with TRBJ2-5, with 10 bases lining up with TRBD2. This CDR3 region has 15 residues. CDR1 and CDR2 (germline): SGHRS, YFSETQ. The J segment lost 2 bases and the V segment lost 7 bases, leaving 8 bases of the junction unmatched.

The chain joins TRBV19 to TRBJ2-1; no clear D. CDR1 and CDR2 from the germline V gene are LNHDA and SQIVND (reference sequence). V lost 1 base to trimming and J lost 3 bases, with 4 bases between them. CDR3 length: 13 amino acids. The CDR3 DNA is TGTGCCAGTAGTATAGGGAACTACAATGAGCAGTTCTTC. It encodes CASSIGNYNEQFF.

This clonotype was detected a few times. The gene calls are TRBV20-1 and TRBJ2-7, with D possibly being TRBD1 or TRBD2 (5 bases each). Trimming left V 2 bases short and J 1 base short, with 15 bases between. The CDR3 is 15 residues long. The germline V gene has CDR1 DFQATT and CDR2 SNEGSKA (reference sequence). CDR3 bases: TGCAGTGCTAGAATCAACCGGGACCATTCCTACGAGCAGTACTTC. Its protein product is CSARINRDHSYEQYF.

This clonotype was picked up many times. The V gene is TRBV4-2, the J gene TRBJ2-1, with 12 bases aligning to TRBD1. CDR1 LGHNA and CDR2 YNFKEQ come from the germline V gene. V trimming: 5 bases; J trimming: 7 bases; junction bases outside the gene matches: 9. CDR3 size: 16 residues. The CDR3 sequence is CASSEPGQGASNEQFF. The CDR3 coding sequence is TGTGCCAGCAGCGAACCGGGACAGGGGGCTAGTAATGAGCAGTTCTTC.